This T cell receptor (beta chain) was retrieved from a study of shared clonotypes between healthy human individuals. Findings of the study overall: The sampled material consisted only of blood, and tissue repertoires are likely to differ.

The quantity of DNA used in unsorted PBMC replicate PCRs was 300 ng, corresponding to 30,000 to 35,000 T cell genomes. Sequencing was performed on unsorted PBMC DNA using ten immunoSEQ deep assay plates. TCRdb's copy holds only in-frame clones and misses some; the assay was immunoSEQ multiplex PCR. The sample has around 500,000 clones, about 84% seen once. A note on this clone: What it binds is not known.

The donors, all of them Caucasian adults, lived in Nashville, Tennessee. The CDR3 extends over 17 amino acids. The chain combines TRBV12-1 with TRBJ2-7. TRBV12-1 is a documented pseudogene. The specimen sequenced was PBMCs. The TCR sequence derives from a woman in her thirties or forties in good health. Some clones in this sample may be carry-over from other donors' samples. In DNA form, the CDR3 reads TGTGCCAGCAGCAGCCAACTACAGGACTTGCCTACCTACGAGCAGTACTTC. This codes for CASSSQLQDLPTYEQYF.